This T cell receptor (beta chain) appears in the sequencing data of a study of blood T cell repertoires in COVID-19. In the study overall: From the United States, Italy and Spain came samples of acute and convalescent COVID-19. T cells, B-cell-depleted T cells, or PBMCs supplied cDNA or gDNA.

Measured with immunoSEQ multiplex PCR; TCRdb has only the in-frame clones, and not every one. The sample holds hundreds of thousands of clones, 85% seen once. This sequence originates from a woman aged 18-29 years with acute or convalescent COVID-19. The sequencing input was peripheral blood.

CDR3 region: CASSQESPAGVNEKLFF. The CDR3 bases are TGTGCCAGCAGCCAGGAGAGCCCGGCGGGGGTGAACGAAAAACTGTTTTTT. The V gene is TRBV14, the J gene TRBJ1-4; tentative D call: TRBD1 (5 bases). The CDR3 totals 17 residues. Deletions cut 3 bases from V and 8 bases from J, with 22 bases between. Germline assignment: CDR1 SGHDN and CDR2 FVKESK.